This is a list of T cell receptor beta chains from one sample in a study of cytomegalovirus exposure and HLA in healthy donors. This table comes from immunoSEQ multiplex PCR, and its TCRdb copy is limited to in-frame clones, with some not included. Of 100,000 to 150,000 clones listed, approximately 78% were seen once; the top ten hold about 1.5%. The sequencing sample was made of PBMCs. These receptors were taken from a female donor in good health and CMV-seronegative. Both conserved end residues are part of each CDR3. The D gene is left open where the match is weak. For some rows the clone size is stated as once, few or many, or as a class when expanded; others skip it.

d_call clone_size j_call v_call cdr3_nt cdr3_aa
NA NA TRBJ2-7 TRBV5-1 TGCGCCAGCAGCTTGGAGGACACCTTCTCCTACGAGCAGTACTTC CASSLEDTFSYEQYF
TRBD1 NA TRBJ2-7 TRBV9 TGTGCCAGAAAAGGGGGGACAGGGTCCTACGAGCAGTACTTC CARKGGTGSYEQYF
NA NA TRBJ2-7 TRBV4-3 TGCGCCAGCAGCCAAGATCATAGGGGGTTGGGTTACGAGCAGTACTTC CASSQDHRGLGYEQYF
NA once TRBJ2-2 TRBV7-8 TGTGCCAGCAGCTTAGGGAGGACGAACACCGGGGAGCTGTTTTTT CASSLGRTNTGELFF
TRBD2 NA TRBJ2-7 TRBV5-1 TGCGCCAGCAGCTTGCCTAGCGGGAGCTACGAGCAGTACTTC CASSLPSGSYEQYF
TRBD1 NA TRBJ1-1 TRBV2 TGTGCCAGCAGTGACAGGGGGCAAACTGAAGCTTTCTTT CASSDRGQTEAFF
NA NA TRBJ1-2 TRBV4-1 TGCGCCAGCAGCCAAGCCTGGATTCGGGGGAGTTTCTATGGCTACACCTTC CASSQAWIRGSFYGYTF
NA NA TRBJ2-3 TRBV7-3 TGTGCCAGCAGCCCCGGGTACACAGATACGCAGTATTTT CASSPGYTDTQYF
NA NA TRBJ2-2 TRBV6-6 TGTGCCAGCAGTTACACCCCAGACGGGGAGCTGTTTTTT CASSYTPDGELFF
TRBD2 NA TRBJ2-7 TRBV5-4 TGTGCCAGCAGCGCGGGAGGGAGGGGCGAGTACGAGCAGTACTTC CASSAGGRGEYEQYF
NA few TRBJ2-7 TRBV30 TGTGCCTGGAGCCCTGAATACGGACTCTCCTACGAGCAGTACTTC CAWSPEYGLSYEQYF
NA NA TRBJ1-5 TRBV18 TGTGCCAGCTCACCGTCAGATAGCAATCAGCCCCAGCATTTT CASSPSDSNQPQHF
TRBD1 NA TRBJ1-4 TRBV28 TGTGCCAGCAGTCCCCAGACAGGGGGGGGTGAAAAACTGTTTTTT CASSPQTGGGEKLFF
NA once TRBJ2-5 TRBV5-4 TGTGCCAGCAGCTTGGACGAGGTCGAGACCCAGTACTTC CASSLDEVETQYF
NA NA TRBJ2-2 TRBV2 TGTGCCAGCACTACGAACACCGGGGAGCTGTTTTTT CASTTNTGELFF
NA NA TRBJ2-5 TRBV5-1 TGCGCCAGCAGCCCCCGCCAAGAGACCCAGTACTTC CASSPRQETQYF
NA NA TRBJ2-7 TRBV28 TGTGCCAGCAGTCAACACAGGATAGTGTACCACGAGCAGTACTTC CASSQHRIVYHEQYF
TRBD2 NA TRBJ2-1 TRBV7-2 TGTGCCAGCAGCTTAGAGTCCGGACTAGCTTCCAATGAGCAGTTCTTC CASSLESGLASNEQFF
TRBD1 NA TRBJ1-5 TRBV19 TGTGCCAGTAGTATAGACCGACAGGGCTATGGCGAGTATAGCAATCAGCCCCAGCATTTT CASSIDRQGYGEYSNQPQHF
TRBD2 NA TRBJ2-1 TRBV2 TGTGCCAGCAGCCGCCCCGGGGGGAATCAGCGGAATGAGCAGTTCTTC CASSRPGGNQRNEQFF
NA NA TRBJ2-7 TRBV29-1 TGCAGCGTTTCCCGGGACTACGAGCAGTACTTC CSVSRDYEQYF
TRBD2 few TRBJ2-1 TRBV25-1 TGTGCCAGCAGTGGTAGCGGGAGGGCCTACAATGAGCAGTTCTTC CASSGSGRAYNEQFF
TRBD1 NA TRBJ1-3 TRBV19 TGTGCCAGTAGGATCCAGGACAGGCCGAGCTCTGGAAACACCATATATTTT CASRIQDRPSSGNTIYF
TRBD1 NA TRBJ2-7 TRBV5-6 TGTGCCAGCAGTTTTGGGACAGGGAGCTCCTACGAGCAGTACTTC CASSFGTGSSYEQYF
NA NA TRBJ1-6 TRBV28 TGTGCCAGCAGTCCCAGGGTGAGGAATTCACCCCTCCACTTT CASSPRVRNSPLHF
TRBD1 NA TRBJ1-4 TRBV28 TGTGCCAGCACGGAGGGGGCACGAGAAAAACTGTTTTTT CASTEGAREKLFF
TRBD2 NA TRBJ2-3 TRBV4-1 TGCGCCAGCAGCCAAGAAGGGCGGGAGTTAGATACGCAGTATTTT CASSQEGRELDTQYF
TRBD1 NA TRBJ1-4 TRBV7-9 TGTGCCAGCAGCTCGAGGGAACATAGGGGGCTATCAACTAATGAAAAACTGTTTTTT CASSSREHRGLSTNEKLFF
NA NA TRBJ1-1 TRBV30 TGTGCCTGGAGCTCGGCGAGGGGAGGGACTGAAGCTTTCTTT CAWSSARGGTEAFF
NA NA TRBJ2-5 TRBV14 TGTGCCAGCAGCCAAGCCGGGTACCCGGACAGTGATAAGTACTTC CASSQAGYPDSDKYF
TRBD2 NA TRBJ2-1 TRBV5-1 TGCGCCAGCAGCTTGGATTTAGTAGCGGGGGGCTTCAGCTCCTACAATGAGCAGTTCTTC CASSLDLVAGGFSSYNEQFF
TRBD2 NA TRBJ2-1 TRBV7-2 TGTGCCAGCAGTAACGGGAGGGTCTACAATGAGCAGTTCTTC CASSNGRVYNEQFF
NA NA TRBJ2-4 TRBV4-3 TGCGCCAGCAGCCAAGATTTGGGGGGTAGAAACATTCAGTACTTC CASSQDLGGRNIQYF
TRBD1 NA TRBJ1-6 TRBV27 TGTGCCAGCAGTACAAGGTGGACAGGGGGTAATTCACCCCTCCACTTT CASSTRWTGGNSPLHF
NA few TRBJ2-2 TRBV7-2 TGTGCCAGCAGCTTAAGCGGGAACACCGGGGAGCTGTTTTTT CASSLSGNTGELFF
NA NA TRBJ1-1 TRBV27 TGTGCCAGCAGCCCAAACTTAGCGAACACTGAAGCTTTCTTT CASSPNLANTEAFF
NA NA TRBJ1-1 TRBV28 TGTGCCAGCAGTTTATCCGGGGGGCTAGCTGAAGCTTTCTTT CASSLSGGLAEAFF
NA NA TRBJ1-2 TRBV11-1 TGTGCCAGCAGCCATGGGCCGGGACAACCTAACTATGGCTACACCTTC CASSHGPGQPNYGYTF
NA NA TRBJ2-1 TRBV2 TGTGCCAGCAGTGGGGGACAGGGGGCTAGCGGGAGGGTCTACAATGAGCAGTTCTTC CASSGGQGASGRVYNEQFF
TRBD2 NA TRBJ2-1 TRBV6-1 TGTGCCAGCAGGACTAGCGGGAGGGAGGTCGATGAGCAGTTCTTC CASRTSGREVDEQFF
NA NA TRBJ1-5 TRBV19 TGTGCCAGTAGTGGGCTGGGGGGAAGCAATCAGCCCCAGCATTTT CASSGLGGSNQPQHF
NA NA TRBJ1-4 TRBV4-2 TGTGCCAGCAGCCAAGATCAGACAGATGGTAATGAAAAACTGTTTTTT CASSQDQTDGNEKLFF
NA NA TRBJ1-1 TRBV28 TGTGCCAGCAGTTTATCGAGTAACGTAATGAACACTGAAGCTTTCTTT CASSLSSNVMNTEAFF
NA once TRBJ2-3 TRBV7-2 TGTGCCAGCAGCCCGACCCAAGCCCTAGGGGCAGATACGCAGTATTTT CASSPTQALGADTQYF
TRBD1 NA TRBJ1-2 TRBV19 TGTGCCAGTAGTATCTCCGGGACAGGGAACTATGGCTACACCTTC CASSISGTGNYGYTF